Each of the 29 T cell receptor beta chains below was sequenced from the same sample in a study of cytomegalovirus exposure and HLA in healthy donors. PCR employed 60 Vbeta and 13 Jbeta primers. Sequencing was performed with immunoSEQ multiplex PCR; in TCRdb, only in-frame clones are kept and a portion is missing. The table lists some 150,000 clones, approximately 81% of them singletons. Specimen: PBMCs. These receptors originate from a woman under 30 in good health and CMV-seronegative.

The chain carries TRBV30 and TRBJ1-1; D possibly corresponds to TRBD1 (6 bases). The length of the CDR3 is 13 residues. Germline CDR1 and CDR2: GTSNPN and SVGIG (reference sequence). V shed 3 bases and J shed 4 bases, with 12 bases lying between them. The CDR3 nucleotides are TGTGCCTGGAGCCCGACAGGAGCCACTGAAGCTTTCTTT. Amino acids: CAWSPTGATEAFF.

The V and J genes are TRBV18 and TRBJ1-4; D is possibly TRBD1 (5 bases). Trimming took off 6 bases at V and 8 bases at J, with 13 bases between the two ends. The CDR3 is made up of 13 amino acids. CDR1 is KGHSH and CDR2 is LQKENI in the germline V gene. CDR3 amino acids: CASSRGPKEKLFF. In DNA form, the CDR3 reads TGTGCCAGCTCTAGGGGCCCCAAGGAAAAACTGTTTTTT.

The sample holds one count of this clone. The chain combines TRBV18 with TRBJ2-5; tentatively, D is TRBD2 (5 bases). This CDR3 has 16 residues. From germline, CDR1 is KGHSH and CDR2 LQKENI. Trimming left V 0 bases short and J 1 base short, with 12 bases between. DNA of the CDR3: TGTGCCAGCTCACCACCAACTAGTATTAGCCAAGAGACCCAGTACTTC. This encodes CASSPPTSISQETQYF.

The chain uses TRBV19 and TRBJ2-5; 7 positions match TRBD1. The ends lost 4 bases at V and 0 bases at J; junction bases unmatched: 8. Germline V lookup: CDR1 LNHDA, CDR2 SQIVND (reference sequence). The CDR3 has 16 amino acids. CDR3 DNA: TGTGCCAGTAGTAGCCGATACAGGGGAAACCAAGAGACCCAGTACTTC. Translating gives CASSSRYRGNQETQYF. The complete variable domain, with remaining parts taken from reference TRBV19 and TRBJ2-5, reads DGGITQSPKYLFRKEGQNVTLSCEQNLNHDAMYWYRQDPGQGLRLIYYSQIVNDFQKGDIAEGYSVSREKKESFPLTVTSAQKNPTAFYLCASSSRYRGNQETQYFGPGTRLLVL.

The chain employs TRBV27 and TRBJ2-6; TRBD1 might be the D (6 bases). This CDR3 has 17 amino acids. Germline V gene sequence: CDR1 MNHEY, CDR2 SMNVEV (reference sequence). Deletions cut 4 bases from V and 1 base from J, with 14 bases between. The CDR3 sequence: CASSSPLDRSGANVLTF. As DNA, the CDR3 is TGTGCCAGCAGTTCCCCCTTAGACAGGTCTGGGGCCAACGTCCTGACTTTC.

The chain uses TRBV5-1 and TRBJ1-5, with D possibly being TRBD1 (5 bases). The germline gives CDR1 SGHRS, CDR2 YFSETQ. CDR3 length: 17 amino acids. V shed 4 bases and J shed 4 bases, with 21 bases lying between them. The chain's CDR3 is CASSPGGGVGYNQPQHF. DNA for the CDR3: TGCGCCAGCAGCCCGGGGGGGGGAGTGGGCTATAATCAGCCCCAGCATTTT.

This CDR3 is CASSPMAGLAGAGEQYF. The CDR3 DNA reads TGTGCCAGCTCGCCAATGGCCGGGCTAGCGGGAGCCGGCGAGCAGTACTTC. The V gene is TRBV18, the J gene TRBJ2-7, with 10 bases that match TRBD2. The CDR3 covers 17 residues. V shed 6 bases, J shed 6 bases, and the junction held 17 bases outside the gene matches. Germline CDR1 and CDR2: KGHSH and LQKENI.

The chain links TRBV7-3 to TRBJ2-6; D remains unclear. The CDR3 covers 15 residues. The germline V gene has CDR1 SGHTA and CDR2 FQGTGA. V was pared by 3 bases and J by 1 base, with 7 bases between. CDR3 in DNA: TGTGCCAGCAGCTTTCGACTGTCTGGGGCCAACGTCCTGACTTTC. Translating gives CASSFRLSGANVLTF. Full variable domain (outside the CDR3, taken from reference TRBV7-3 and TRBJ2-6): GAGVSQTPSNKVTEKGKYVELRCDPISGHTALYWYRQSLGQGPEFLIYFQGTGAADDSGLPNDRFFAVRPEGSVSTLKIQRTERGDSAVYLCASSFRLSGANVLTFGAGSRLTVL.

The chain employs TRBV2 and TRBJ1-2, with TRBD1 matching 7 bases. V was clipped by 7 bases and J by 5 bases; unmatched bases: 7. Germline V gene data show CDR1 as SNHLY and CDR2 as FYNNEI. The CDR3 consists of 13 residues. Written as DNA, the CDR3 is TGTGCCAGCACTTACACAGGGGAATATGGCTACACCTTC. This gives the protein CASTYTGEYGYTF.

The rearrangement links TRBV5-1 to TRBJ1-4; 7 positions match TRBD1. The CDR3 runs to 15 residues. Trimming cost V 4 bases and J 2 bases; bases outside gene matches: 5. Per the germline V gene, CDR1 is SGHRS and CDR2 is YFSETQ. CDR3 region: CASSPPTGTNEKLFF. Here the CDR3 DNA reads TGCGCCAGCAGCCCGCCGACAGGGACTAATGAAAAACTGTTTTTT.

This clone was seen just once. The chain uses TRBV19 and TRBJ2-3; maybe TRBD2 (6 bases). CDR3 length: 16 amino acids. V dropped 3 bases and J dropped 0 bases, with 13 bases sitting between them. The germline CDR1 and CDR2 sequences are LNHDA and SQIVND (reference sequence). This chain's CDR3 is CASSMEGRISTDTQYF. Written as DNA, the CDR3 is TGTGCCAGTAGTATGGAGGGACGGATTAGCACAGATACGCAGTATTTT.

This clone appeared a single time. CDR3 sequence reads: CASRGIADSYTGELFF. The CDR3 DNA follows: TGTGCCAGCAGGGGGATTGCGGACTCGTACACCGGGGAGCTGTTTTTT. The genes are TRBV7-9 and TRBJ2-2, with a weak D call TRBD2 (5 bases). In germline, CDR1 is SEHNR, CDR2 FQNEAQ (reference sequence). The V end lost 6 bases, the J end lost 3 bases, and 17 bases lay between the germline ends. There are 16 residues in the CDR3. The full variable domain, its missing parts supplied by reference TRBV7-9 and TRBJ2-2, is DTGVSQNPRHKITKRGQNVTFRCDPISEHNRLYWYRQTLGQGPEFLTYFQNEAQLEKSRLLSDRFSAERPKGSFSTLEIQRTEQGDSAMYLCASRGIADSYTGELFFGEGSRLTVL.

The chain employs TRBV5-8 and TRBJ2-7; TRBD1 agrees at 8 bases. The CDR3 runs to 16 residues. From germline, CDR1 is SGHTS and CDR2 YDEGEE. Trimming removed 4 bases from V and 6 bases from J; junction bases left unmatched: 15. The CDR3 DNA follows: TGTGCCAGCAGCGAAGCAGGGGGCGGCCTACTCGGCGAGCAGTACTTC. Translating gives CASSEAGGGLLGEQYF.

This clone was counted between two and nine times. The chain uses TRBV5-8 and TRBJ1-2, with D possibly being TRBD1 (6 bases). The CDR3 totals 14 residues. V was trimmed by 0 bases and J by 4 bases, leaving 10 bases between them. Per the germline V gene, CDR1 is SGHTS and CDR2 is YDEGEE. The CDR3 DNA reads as TGTGCCAGCAGCTTGGGGGGGACACCCTATGGCTACACCTTC. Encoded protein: CASSLGGTPYGYTF.

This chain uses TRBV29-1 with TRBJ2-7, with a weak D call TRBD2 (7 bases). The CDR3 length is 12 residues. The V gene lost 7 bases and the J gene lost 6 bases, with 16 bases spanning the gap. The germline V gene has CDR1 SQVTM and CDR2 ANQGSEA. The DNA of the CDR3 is TGCAGCGCCTTAAGGGGGGGCCGCGAGCAGTACTTC. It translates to CSALRGGREQYF.

The CDR3 region has the DNA TGTGCCAGCAGTCATACGGGACTAGCGGGCCCCTCCTACGAGCAGTACTTC. It translates to CASSHTGLAGPSYEQYF. The rearrangement uses TRBV7-6 and TRBJ2-7, with TRBD2 matching 12 bases. V gave up 6 bases and J gave up 0 bases; unmatched junction bases: 9. The germline V gene has CDR1 SGHVS and CDR2 FNYEAQ. The CDR3 runs 17 residues.

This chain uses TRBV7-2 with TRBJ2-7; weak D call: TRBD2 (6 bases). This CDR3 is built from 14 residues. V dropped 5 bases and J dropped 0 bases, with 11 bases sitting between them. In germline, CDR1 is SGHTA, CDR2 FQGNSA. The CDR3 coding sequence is TGTGCCAGCAGCCCCAGCGGGCTCTCCTACGAGCAGTACTTC. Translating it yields CASSPSGLSYEQYF.

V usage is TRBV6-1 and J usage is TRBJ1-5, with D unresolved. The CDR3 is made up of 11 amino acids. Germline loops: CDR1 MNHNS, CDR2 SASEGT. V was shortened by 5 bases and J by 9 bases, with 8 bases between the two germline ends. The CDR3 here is CASSSNLPQHF. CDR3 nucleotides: TGTGCCAGCAGTAGTAACTTGCCCCAGCATTTT.

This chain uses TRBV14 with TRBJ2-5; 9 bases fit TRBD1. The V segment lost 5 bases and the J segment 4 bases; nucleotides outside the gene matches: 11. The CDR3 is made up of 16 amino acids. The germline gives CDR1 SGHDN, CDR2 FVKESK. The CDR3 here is CASSSPSGQGIETQYF. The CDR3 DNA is TGTGCCAGCAGCTCCCCGTCGGGACAGGGAATAGAGACCCAGTACTTC.

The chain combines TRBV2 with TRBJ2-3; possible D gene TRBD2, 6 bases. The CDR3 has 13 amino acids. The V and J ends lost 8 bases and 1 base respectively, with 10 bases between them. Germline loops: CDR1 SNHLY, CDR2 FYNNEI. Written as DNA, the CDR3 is TGTGCCAGCGGCAGGGAGGGCACAGATACGCAGTATTTT. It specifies CASGREGTDTQYF.

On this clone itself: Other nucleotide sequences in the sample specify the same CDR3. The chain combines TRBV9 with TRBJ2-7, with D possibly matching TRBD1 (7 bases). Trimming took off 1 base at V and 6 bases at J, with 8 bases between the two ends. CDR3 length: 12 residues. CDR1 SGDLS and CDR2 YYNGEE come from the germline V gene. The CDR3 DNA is TGTGCCAGCAGCGTACAGGGGGGCGAGCAGTACTTC. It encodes CASSVQGGEQYF.

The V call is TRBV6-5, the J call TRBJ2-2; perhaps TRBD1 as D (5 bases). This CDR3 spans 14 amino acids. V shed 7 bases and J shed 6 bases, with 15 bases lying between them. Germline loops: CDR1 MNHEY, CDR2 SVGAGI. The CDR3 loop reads CASNAGMMAGELFF. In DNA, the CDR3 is TGTGCCAGCAACGCAGGGATGATGGCCGGGGAGCTGTTTTTT.

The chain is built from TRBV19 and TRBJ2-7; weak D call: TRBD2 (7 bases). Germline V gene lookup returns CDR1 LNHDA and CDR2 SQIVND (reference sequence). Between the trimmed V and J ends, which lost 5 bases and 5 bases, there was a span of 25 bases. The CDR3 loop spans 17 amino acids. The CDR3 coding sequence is TGTGCCAGTAGTTTCGCGGGGGCCGGGGCCGCTTGGGACGAGCAGTACTTC. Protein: CASSFAGAGAAWDEQYF.

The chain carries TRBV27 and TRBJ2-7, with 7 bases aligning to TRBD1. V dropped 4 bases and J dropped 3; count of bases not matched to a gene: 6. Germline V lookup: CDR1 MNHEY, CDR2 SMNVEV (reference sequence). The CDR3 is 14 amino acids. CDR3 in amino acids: CASSSLGGYYEQYF. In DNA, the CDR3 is TGTGCCAGCAGTTCGCTAGGGGGCTACTACGAGCAGTACTTC.

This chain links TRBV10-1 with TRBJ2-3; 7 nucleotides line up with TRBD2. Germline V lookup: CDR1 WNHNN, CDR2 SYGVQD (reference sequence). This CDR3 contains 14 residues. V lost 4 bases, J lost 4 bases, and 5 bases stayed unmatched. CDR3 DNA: TGCGCCAGCAGTGCGGGACTACTCGCAGATACGCAGTATTTT. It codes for CASSAGLLADTQYF.

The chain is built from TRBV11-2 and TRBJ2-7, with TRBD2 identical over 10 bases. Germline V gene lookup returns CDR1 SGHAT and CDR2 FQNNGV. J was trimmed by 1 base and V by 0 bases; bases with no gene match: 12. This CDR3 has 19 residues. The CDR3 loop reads CASSLDQSSGRPQSYEQYF. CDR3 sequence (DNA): TGTGCCAGCAGCTTAGATCAGAGTAGCGGGAGGCCCCAGTCCTACGAGCAGTACTTC.

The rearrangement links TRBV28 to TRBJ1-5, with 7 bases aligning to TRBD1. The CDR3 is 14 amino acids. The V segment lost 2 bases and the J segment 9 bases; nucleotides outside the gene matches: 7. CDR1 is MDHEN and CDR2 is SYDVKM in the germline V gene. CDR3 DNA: TGTGCCAGCAGTTTACCGACAGGGTATAGGCCCCAGCATTTT. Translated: CASSLPTGYRPQHF.

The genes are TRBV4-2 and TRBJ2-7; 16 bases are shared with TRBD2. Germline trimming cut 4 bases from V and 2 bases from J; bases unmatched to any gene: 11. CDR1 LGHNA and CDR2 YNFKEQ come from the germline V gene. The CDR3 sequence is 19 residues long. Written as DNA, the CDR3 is TGTGCCAGCAGCCGCATCACCGGGACTAGCGGGAGGGAGCCCTACGAGCAGTACTTC. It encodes CASSRITGTSGREPYEQYF.

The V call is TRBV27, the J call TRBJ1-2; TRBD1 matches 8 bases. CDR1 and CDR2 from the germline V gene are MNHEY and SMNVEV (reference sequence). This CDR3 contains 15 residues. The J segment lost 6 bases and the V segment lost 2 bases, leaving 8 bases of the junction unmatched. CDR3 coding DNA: TGTGCCAGCAGTTTAAGACCGGACAGGGCCCATGGCTACACCTTC. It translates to CASSLRPDRAHGYTF.